Presented here are 26 T cell receptor beta chains from one specimen sequenced in a study of blood T cell repertoires in COVID-19. Sequencing was performed with immunoSEQ multiplex PCR; in TCRdb, only in-frame clones are kept and a portion is missing. This table has around 150,000 clones, approximately 91% appearing once. The sample was peripheral blood. These TCRs come from a man younger than 30 with acute or convalescent COVID-19.

The chain combines TRBV18 with TRBJ2-3; weak D call: TRBD1 (5 bases). The CDR3 is 16 residues long. V shed 4 bases and J shed 1 base, with 15 bases lying between them. Germline V gene data show CDR1 as KGHSH and CDR2 as LQKENI. The DNA for the CDR3 is TGTGCCAGCTCACATGGGGCCGGTATAGGCACAGATACGCAGTATTTT. This sequence encodes CASSHGAGIGTDTQYF. The full variable domain, its missing parts supplied by reference TRBV18 and TRBJ2-3, is NAGVMQNPRHLVRRRGQEARLRCSPMKGHSHVYWYRQLPEEGLKFMVYLQKENIIDESGMPKERFSAEFPKEGPSILRIQQVVRGDSAAYFCASSHGAGIGTDTQYFGPGTRLTVL.

The chain employs TRBV14 and TRBJ2-7; tentative D call: TRBD1 (7 bases). The CDR3 covers 16 residues. Germline V gives CDR1 SGHDN, CDR2 FVKESK. Trimming removed 3 bases at V and 5 bases at J, with 20 bases between. For the CDR3, the DNA is TGTGCCAGCAGCCACCGTACGGGGGTACAGGGGAACGAGCAGTACTTC. Protein sequence: CASSHRTGVQGNEQYF. Together with reference TRBV14 and TRBJ2-7, the CDR3 gives the full variable domain: EAGVTQFPSHSVIEKGQTVTLRCDPISGHDNLYWYRRVMGKEIKFLLHFVKESKQDESGMPNNRFLAERTGGTYSTLKVQPAELEDSGVYFCASSHRTGVQGNEQYFGPGTRLTVT.

The chain employs TRBV27 and TRBJ2-7; possible D gene TRBD1, 5 bases. The germline gives CDR1 MNHEY, CDR2 SMNVEV (reference sequence). This CDR3 is built from 13 residues. The V and J ends lost 3 bases and 0 bases respectively, with 6 bases between them. CDR3 bases: TGTGCCAGCAGTTTCCAGGGCTCCTACGAGCAGTACTTC. It translates to CASSFQGSYEQYF.

The V call is TRBV7-9, the J call TRBJ1-1, with D maybe TRBD1 (5 bases). Germline-derived CDR1 and CDR2 are SEHNR and FQNEAQ (reference sequence). The V end was cut by 1 base, the J end by 1 base, with 13 bases between. The CDR3 totals 16 residues. The CDR3 sequence: CASSLEWQGGNTEAFF. As DNA, the CDR3 is TGTGCCAGCAGCTTAGAATGGCAGGGAGGGAACACTGAAGCTTTCTTT. Variable domain in full (rest from reference TRBV7-9 and TRBJ1-1): DTGVSQNPRHKITKRGQNVTFRCDPISEHNRLYWYRQTLGQGPEFLTYFQNEAQLEKSRLLSDRFSAERPKGSFSTLEIQRTEQGDSAMYLCASSLEWQGGNTEAFFGQGTRLTVV.

A single count supports this clone. The V gene is TRBV13, the J gene TRBJ2-5; 15 bases align to TRBD2. CDR1 PRHDT and CDR2 FYEKMQ come from the germline V gene (reference sequence). V dropped 5 bases and J dropped 5; count of bases not matched to a gene: 6. The CDR3 runs to 16 residues. CDR3 residues: CASSRTSGRATETQYF. The CDR3 region has the DNA TGTGCCAGCAGCAGGACTAGCGGGAGGGCCACGGAGACCCAGTACTTC.

This chain joins TRBV29-1 and TRBJ2-1, with 8 nucleotides matching TRBD2. The V gene end was trimmed by 7 bases and the J gene end by 1 base; junction bases not matched to a gene: 6. This CDR3 contains 14 residues. The germline gives CDR1 SQVTM, CDR2 ANQGSEA. CDR3 in amino acids: CSAQERESYNEQFF. The CDR3 bases are TGCAGCGCCCAAGAGCGGGAGTCCTACAATGAGCAGTTCTTC.

The chain has TRBV28 and TRBJ1-2; 7 nucleotides agree with TRBD1. This CDR3 has 14 residues. V gave up 6 bases and J gave up 5 bases; unmatched junction bases: 9. Per germline, CDR1 MDHEN and CDR2 SYDVKM. In DNA, the CDR3 is TGTGCCAGCAGGTCCGGGACAGCCCTTTATGGCTACACCTTC. Translated, it gives CASRSGTALYGYTF.

The rearrangement joins TRBV7-9 to TRBJ2-5, with 7 bases that match TRBD1. This CDR3 contains 15 residues. The V gene end was trimmed by 5 bases and the J gene end by 4 bases; junction bases not matched to a gene: 10. CDR1 SEHNR and CDR2 FQNEAQ come from the germline V gene (reference sequence). The CDR3: CASSLTGSNLETQYF. The CDR3 nucleotides read TGTGCCAGCAGCCTGACAGGGTCTAACTTAGAGACCCAGTACTTC.

The chain has TRBV6-5 and TRBJ1-2; 7 bases line up with TRBD1. Trimming took 0 bases from V and 8 from J; bases not matched to a gene: 6. The CDR3 has 14 residues. CDR1 and CDR2 from the germline V gene are MNHEY and SVGAGI. The CDR3 region is CASSYSGQKEGYTF. CDR3 nucleotides: TGTGCCAGCAGTTACTCGGGACAGAAGGAGGGCTACACCTTC.

This clone was recorded once. The chain carries TRBV6-1 and TRBJ2-7; tentative D call: TRBD2 (5 bases). V gave up 3 bases and J gave up 2 bases, with 14 bases separating them. CDR3 size: 15 residues. Germline V gene sequence: CDR1 MNHNS, CDR2 SASEGT. CDR3 in DNA: TGTGCCAGCAGTGACGGCAGGAAGCGGACCTACGAGCAGTACTTC. Translation: CASSDGRKRTYEQYF.

The V and J genes are TRBV5-1 and TRBJ1-2; D gene unclear. The ends were cut back, 2 bases at V and 1 base at J, with 12 bases in the middle. This CDR3 is built from 15 residues. Germline CDR1 SGHRS, CDR2 YFSETQ. The CDR3 spells CASSFGKSINYGYTF. The CDR3 nucleotides read TGCGCCAGCAGCTTTGGCAAGTCGATTAACTATGGCTACACCTTC.

The chain has TRBV25-1 and TRBJ1-4; the match to TRBD1 covers 10 bases. CDR3 length equals 18 residues. CDR1 and CDR2 (germline): MGHDK, SYGVNS. The V gene end was trimmed by 4 bases and the J gene end by 3 bases; junction bases not matched to a gene: 11. The CDR3 region is CASSVTLRDRGPNEKLFF. The DNA of the CDR3 is TGTGCCAGCAGTGTCACACTCCGGGACAGGGGTCCTAATGAAAAACTGTTTTTT. Full variable domain (outside the CDR3, taken from reference TRBV25-1 and TRBJ1-4): EADIYQTPRYLVIGTGKKITLECSQTMGHDKMYWYQQDPGMELHLIHYSYGVNSTEKGDLSSESTVSRIRTEHFPLTLESARPSHTSQYLCASSVTLRDRGPNEKLFFGSGTQLSVL.

The chain carries TRBV20-1 and TRBJ1-1; D gene unclear. V lost 7 bases and J 1 base, leaving 7 bases between the germline ends. The CDR3 is 11 residues long. The V gene's germline CDR1 is DFQATT and CDR2 SNEGSKA (reference sequence). CDR3 DNA sequence: TGCAGTGGCGGTGCGAACACTGAAGCTTTCTTT. It specifies CSGGANTEAFF.

As concerns this clone: The sample carries other DNA sequences with the same CDR3. The rearrangement joins TRBV7-9 to TRBJ1-5, with TRBD1 matching over 7 bases. The V gene end was trimmed by 6 bases and the J gene end by 3 bases; junction bases not matched to a gene: 5. There are 14 residues in the CDR3. Per the germline V gene, CDR1 is SEHNR and CDR2 is FQNEAQ (reference sequence). The CDR3 protein is CASSPTGANQPQHF. The CDR3 coding sequence is TGTGCCAGCAGTCCTACAGGGGCCAATCAGCCCCAGCATTTT.

The DNA of the CDR3 is TGTGCCAGCAGTTTGGTTGGAAGGGGGAGCAATCAGCCCCAGCATTTT. It specifies CASSLVGRGSNQPQHF. The V and J genes are TRBV28 and TRBJ1-5, with a weak D call TRBD1 (6 bases). Trimming stripped 3 bases from V and 1 base from J, with 13 bases between. CDR1 and CDR2 (germline): MDHEN, SYDVKM. The CDR3 covers 16 residues.

J is TRBJ1-6 and V is TRBV19; D is undetermined. The germline V gene has CDR1 LNHDA and CDR2 SQIVND (reference sequence). CDR3 length equals 14 residues. The V and J ends lost 2 bases and 5 bases respectively, with 7 bases between them. The CDR3 reads CASSIMADNSPLHF. CDR3 bases: TGTGCCAGTAGTATAATGGCGGATAATTCACCCCTCCACTTT.

CDR3 in amino acids: CASSQERTRALINGYTF. The CDR3 DNA is TGCGCCAGCAGCCAAGAGAGGACAAGGGCCTTGATAAATGGCTACACCTTC. V is TRBV4-1 and J is TRBJ1-2, with a weak D call TRBD1 (5 bases). The CDR3 has 17 residues. V was cut by 0 bases and J by 6 bases, with 20 bases left in between. Germline values: CDR1 MGHRA, CDR2 YSYEKL.

This chain uses TRBV21-1 with TRBJ2-7; the D call TRBD2 from the table was never checked on the DNA. TRBV21-1 corresponds to a pseudogene. The CDR3 has 14 amino acids. CDR3 bases: TGTGCCAGCAGCAAAGGGTCCCGGTTATTGAAGCAGTACTTC. Translating gives CASSKGSRLLKQYF.

There are a few counts of this clone. This chain uses TRBV11-3 with TRBJ1-1; D call uncertain. CDR1 is SGHNT, CDR2 YENEEA, per germline. The CDR3 has 13 residues. Trimming took off 1 base at V and 1 base at J, with 4 bases between the two ends. The CDR3 DNA is TGTGCCAGCAGCTTAGGGCAGAACACTGAAGCTTTCTTT. This sequence encodes CASSLGQNTEAFF.

The chain carries TRBV12-3 or TRBV12-4 and TRBJ1-2; no clear D gene. V was shortened by 2 bases and J by 8 bases, with 12 bases between the two germline ends. The CDR3 extends over 13 amino acids. The CDR3 DNA is TGTGCCAGCAGTTTATGGGGAACGGGAGGCTACACCTTC. It is translated as CASSLWGTGGYTF.

This chain links TRBV20-1 with TRBJ2-1, with a weak D call TRBD2 (5 bases). V dropped 3 bases and J dropped 10 bases, with 13 bases sitting between them. The germline CDR1 and CDR2 sequences are DFQATT and SNEGSKA (reference sequence). The CDR3 consists of 12 residues. The CDR3 loop reads CSASRGPGEQFF. The CDR3 DNA sequence: TGCAGTGCTAGTCGAGGGCCGGGCGAGCAGTTCTTC.

This chain joins TRBV21-1 and TRBJ2-3; the tabulated D call, TRBD1, remains unverified against the DNA. TRBV21-1 is reported as a pseudogene. This CDR3 region has 14 residues. The CDR3 DNA is TGTGCCAGCAGCACCCGGACAGGCACAGATACGCAGTATTTT. It translates to CASSTRTGTDTQYF.

This chain links TRBV5-1 with TRBJ1-5, with TRBD1 matching over 7 bases. The CDR3 runs 14 residues. CDR1 and CDR2 (germline): SGHRS, YFSETQ. V gave up 2 bases and J gave up 7 bases; unmatched junction bases: 6. The CDR3 region has the DNA TGCGCCAGCAGCTTAGAAGGGGGCAGACAGCCCCAGCATTTT. Amino acid sequence: CASSLEGGRQPQHF. The whole variable domain, filled in from reference TRBV5-1 and TRBJ1-5, reads KAGVTQTPRYLIKTRGQQVTLSCSPISGHRSVSWYQQTPGQGLQFLFEYFSETQRNKGNFPGRFSGRQFSNSRSEMNVSTLELGDSALYLCASSLEGGRQPQHFGDGTRLSIL.

This sequence joins TRBV5-1 and TRBJ2-1; 12 nucleotides line up with TRBD2. Germline values: CDR1 SGHRS, CDR2 YFSETQ. The CDR3 contains 18 residues. V trimming: 2 bases; J trimming: 8 bases; junction bases outside the gene matches: 14. The CDR3 coding sequence is TGCGCCAGCAGCTTAGGGACTAGCGGGTCCTTTGGGGTGGATGAGCAGTTCTTC. Translating gives CASSLGTSGSFGVDEQFF.

This chain connects TRBV9 to TRBJ2-2; D not certain. CDR1 SGDLS and CDR2 YYNGEE come from the germline V gene. V was pared by 0 bases and J by 8 bases, with 5 bases between. The CDR3 has 12 amino acids. The CDR3 sequence is CASSVAPGELFF. In DNA, the CDR3 is TGTGCCAGCAGCGTAGCCCCGGGGGAGCTGTTTTTT.

J is TRBJ1-1 and V is TRBV5-6; D not certain. Trimming pared 4 bases from V and 11 bases from J, leaving 15 bases between. This CDR3 has 12 amino acids. The germline gives CDR1 SGHDT, CDR2 YYEEEE. CDR3 amino acids: CASSAQVGRAFF. DNA for the CDR3: TGTGCCAGCAGCGCACAAGTAGGGAGGGCTTTCTTT.